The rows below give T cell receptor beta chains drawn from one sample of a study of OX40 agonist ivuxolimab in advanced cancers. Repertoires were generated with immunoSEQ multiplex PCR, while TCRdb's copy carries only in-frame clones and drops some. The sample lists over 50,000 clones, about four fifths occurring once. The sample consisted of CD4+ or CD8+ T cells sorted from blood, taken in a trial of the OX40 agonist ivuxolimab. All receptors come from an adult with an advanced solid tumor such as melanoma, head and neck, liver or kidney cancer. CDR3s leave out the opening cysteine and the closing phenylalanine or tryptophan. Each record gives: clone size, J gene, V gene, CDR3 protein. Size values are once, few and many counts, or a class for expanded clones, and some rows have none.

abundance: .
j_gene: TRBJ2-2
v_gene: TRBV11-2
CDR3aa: ASSSTGSTGELF

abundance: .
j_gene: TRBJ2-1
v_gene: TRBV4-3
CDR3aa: ASSQDYITNNEQF

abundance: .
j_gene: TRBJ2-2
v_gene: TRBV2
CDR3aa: ASSDPGGLIGELF

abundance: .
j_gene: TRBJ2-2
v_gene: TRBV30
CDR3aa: AWSVLAGDTGELF

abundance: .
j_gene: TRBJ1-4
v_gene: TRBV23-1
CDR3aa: ASSCPSFNEKLF

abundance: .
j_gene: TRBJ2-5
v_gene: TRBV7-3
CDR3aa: ASSPTGTGGSGETQY

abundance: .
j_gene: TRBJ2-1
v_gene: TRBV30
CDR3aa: AWRPAGGSGEQF

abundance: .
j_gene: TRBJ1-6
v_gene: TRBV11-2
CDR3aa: ASSKHRDGKNSPLH

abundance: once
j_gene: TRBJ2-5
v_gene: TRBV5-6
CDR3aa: ASSAYQETQY

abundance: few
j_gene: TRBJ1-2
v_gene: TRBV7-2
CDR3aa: ASSTGGSLYGYT

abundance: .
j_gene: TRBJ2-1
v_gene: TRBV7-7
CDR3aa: ASSLGQGRIGEQF

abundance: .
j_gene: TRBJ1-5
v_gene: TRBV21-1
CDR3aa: ASSFRLGNQPQH

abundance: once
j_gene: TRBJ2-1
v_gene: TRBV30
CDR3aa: ASTLAGVINEQF

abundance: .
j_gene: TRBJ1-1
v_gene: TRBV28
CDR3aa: ASREMAGTEAF

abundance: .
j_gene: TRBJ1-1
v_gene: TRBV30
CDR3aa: AWSKGADTEAF

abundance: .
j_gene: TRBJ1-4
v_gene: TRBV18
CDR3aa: ASSPRGDEKLF

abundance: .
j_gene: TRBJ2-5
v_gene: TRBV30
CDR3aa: AWGTGEETQY

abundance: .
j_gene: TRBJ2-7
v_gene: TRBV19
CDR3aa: ASSFQGMGIYEQY

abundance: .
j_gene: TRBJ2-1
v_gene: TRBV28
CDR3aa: ASSPPPLQEHNEQF

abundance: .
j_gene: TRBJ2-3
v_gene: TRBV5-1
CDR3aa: ASSLGLAGPSTDTQY